Following are 27 T cell receptor beta chains from one sample sequenced in a study of T cells expressing NK-cell markers. Using the 5' RACE reads, TCRdb records one entry per CDR3 protein without DNA. This sample's table reports about 170,000 distinct CDR3 sequences. Sequenced: blood T cells: a sorted CD56 or NKG2C T cell subset, CD4+ or CD8+ T cells, or bulk PBMC T cells (not recorded which). The receptors were gathered from a man aged 18-69 years in good health.

The chain has TRBV3-1 and TRBJ1-4. Germline CDR1 LGHDT, CDR2 YNNKEL (reference sequence). The CDR3 is made up of 16 amino acids. CDR3: CASSQVGQATNEKLFF.

This chain joins TRBV5-8 and TRBJ2-4; without DNA, the TCRdb call of TRBD2 cannot be checked. This CDR3 is 17 amino acids long. Per germline, CDR1 SGHTS and CDR2 YDEGEE. CDR3 sequence: CASSFRAGGRAKNIQYF.

The rearrangement joins TRBV19 to TRBJ1-6; TCRdb returns TRBD1, unconfirmable since there is no DNA. CDR3 length: 15 amino acids. The germline V gene encodes CDR1 LNHDA and CDR2 SQIVND (reference sequence). The CDR3 is CASSPRDSDNSPLHF.

This chain connects TRBV3-1 to TRBJ1-5. Germline V gene sequence: CDR1 LGHDT, CDR2 YNNKEL (reference sequence). This CDR3 spans 14 amino acids. This CDR3 reads CASSQEVSHQPQHF.

This chain connects TRBV20-1 to TRBJ2-3; the D gene TCRdb calls, TRBD2, cannot be checked with no DNA. Germline values: CDR1 DFQATT, CDR2 SNEGSKA (reference sequence). The CDR3 totals 15 residues. The CDR3 protein is CSATWTSGGADTQYF.

This rearrangement joins TRBV15 to TRBJ2-5; checking the TCRdb D call of TRBD1 is not possible without DNA. This CDR3 has 16 amino acids. Per the germline V gene, CDR1 is LNHNV and CDR2 is YYDKDF (reference sequence). CDR3 sequence: CATSRNPGQPQETQYF.

The V call is TRBV9, the J call TRBJ1-6; the D call from TCRdb, TRBD1, cannot be confirmed without DNA. This CDR3 comprises 14 residues. Per the germline V gene, CDR1 is SGDLS and CDR2 is YYNGEE. CDR3 protein: CASSAGGHNSPLHF.

CDR3 loop: CASSLSSGYEQYF. The chain carries TRBV18 and TRBJ2-7. Germline lookup yields CDR1 KGHSH and CDR2 LQKENI. The CDR3 runs 13 residues.

The V and J genes are TRBV29-1 and TRBJ2-2; with no DNA, the TCRdb D assignment of TRBD1 cannot be verified. In germline, CDR1 is SQVTM, CDR2 ANQGSEA. This CDR3 spans 14 amino acids. The CDR3 is CSVGDRVLGGELFF.

The CDR3 loop is CATSRDQLGANTGELFF. The rearrangement links TRBV15 to TRBJ2-2. Germline V gene data show CDR1 as LNHNV and CDR2 as YYDKDF (reference sequence). The CDR3 sequence is 17 residues long.

The gene calls are TRBV10-3 and TRBJ2-2; the TCRdb call, TRBD2, lacks DNA for checking. The CDR3 is 15 residues long. Germline assignment: CDR1 ENHRY and CDR2 SYGVKD. The CDR3 is CAISSGGGNTGELFF.

The rearrangement joins TRBV11-2 to TRBJ2-1; TCRdb's D call, TRBD2, is unchecked because there is no DNA. This CDR3 is built from 16 residues. Germline V gene data show CDR1 as SGHAT and CDR2 as FQNNGV. The CDR3 loop is CASSYLAGGGFNEQFF.

The chain joins TRBV6-1 to TRBJ2-1; no DNA is available, so the TRBD2 call from TCRdb remains unchecked. The length of the CDR3 is 16 residues. Germline V gene sequence: CDR1 MNHNS, CDR2 SASEGT. This CDR3 is CASTLSGGASRDEQFF.

V is TRBV11-2 and J is TRBJ2-5; TCRdb picks TRBD1, but there is no DNA to check that call. This CDR3 region has 15 residues. Germline CDR1 is SGHAT and CDR2 is FQNNGV. CDR3 sequence reads: CASSRSQDRGETQYF.

The rearrangement joins TRBV7-6 to TRBJ2-1. Germline CDR1 reads SGHVS; CDR2 reads FNYEAQ. The CDR3 totals 18 residues. This chain's CDR3 is CASSLSGIEAGFYNEQFF.

V and J are TRBV12-3 or TRBV12-4 and TRBJ2-7; the TCRdb D gene call, TRBD2, has no DNA to confirm it. This CDR3 has 16 amino acids. The CDR3 region is CASSYTLAGVSYEQYF.

The chain links TRBV2 to TRBJ2-4; without DNA, the TCRdb call of TRBD2 cannot be checked. Germline CDR1 and CDR2: SNHLY and FYNNEI. This CDR3 has 19 residues. This chain's CDR3 is CASSPGLAGGRGDKNIQYF.

V and J are TRBV3-1 and TRBJ2-3; TCRdb lists TRBD1, though no DNA is available to test this call. Germline assignment: CDR1 LGHDT and CDR2 YNNKEL (reference sequence). There are 16 residues in the CDR3. CDR3 sequence reads: CASSHFRGGHTDTQYF.

This chain uses TRBV7-3 with TRBJ1-1. Germline-derived CDR1 and CDR2 are SGHTA and FQGTGA. The CDR3 extends over 14 amino acids. CDR3 sequence reads: CASSLMAGGTEAFF.

The rearrangement uses TRBV7-7 and TRBJ2-1; TCRdb selects TRBD2, and the lack of DNA leaves this call unchecked. This CDR3 region has 17 residues. CDR1 and CDR2 from the germline V gene are SSHAT and FNYEAQ (reference sequence). CDR3 loop: CASSLDLGGGPYNEQFF.

The V and J genes are TRBV6-5 and TRBJ2-1; TCRdb's D gene call, TRBD1, goes unchecked for lack of DNA. Germline V gene lookup returns CDR1 MNHEY and CDR2 SVGAGI. CDR3 length: 14 amino acids. CDR3 residues: CASSYSSGVEGQFF.

The chain has TRBV18 and TRBJ2-5; TCRdb's D call of TRBD1 is untestable without DNA. This CDR3 region has 15 residues. The germline gives CDR1 KGHSH, CDR2 LQKENI. The CDR3 loop reads CASSPELDRGETQYF.

CDR3 loop: CAISEGQGAYGYTF. The J gene is TRBJ1-2, the V gene TRBV10-3; no DNA is available, so the TRBD1 call from TCRdb remains unchecked. The V gene's germline CDR1 is ENHRY and CDR2 SYGVKD. The CDR3 sequence is 14 residues long.

The chain recombines TRBV28 with TRBJ2-2; TCRdb picks TRBD1, but there is no DNA to check that call. CDR1 MDHEN and CDR2 SYDVKM come from the germline V gene. This CDR3 is built from 16 residues. CDR3 amino acids: CASRVIGGGRSGELFF.

The chain recombines TRBV3-1 with TRBJ2-3; the TRBD2 assignment by TCRdb is unverifiable without DNA. The CDR3 is made up of 16 amino acids. CDR1 is LGHDT, CDR2 YNNKEL, per germline (reference sequence). CDR3 region: CASSQVDELGVDTQYF.

The CDR3 spells CASSPFGLAGVLSYEQYF. The J gene is TRBJ2-7, the V gene TRBV11-2; TCRdb indicates TRBD2, and absent DNA this call remains unverified. The CDR3 runs 18 residues. CDR1 is SGHAT and CDR2 is FQNNGV in the germline V gene.

This rearrangement joins TRBV7-3 to TRBJ2-1; lacking DNA, the TRBD2 call made by TCRdb goes unchecked. Germline V gene lookup returns CDR1 SGHTA and CDR2 FQGTGA. The CDR3 runs 15 residues. CDR3 in amino acids: CASSWTSGGADEQFF.